What follows are 20 T cell receptor beta chains derived from one specimen sequenced in a study of CD8 T cells in Susac syndrome. It was with random hexamers that roughly 0.5 to 1 ug RNA was reverse transcribed. Each CDR3 protein is one row after TCRdb ran MiXCR on the immunoSEQ multiplex PCR reads. This sample has 170,000 or so distinct CDR3 sequences, with 95% found just once. The specimen sequenced was CD8+ T cells from PBMCs. The source is a human donor with multiple sclerosis.

The chain is built from TRBV27 and TRBJ1-4; D not certain. Germline-derived CDR1 and CDR2 are MNHEY and SMNVEV (reference sequence). The length of the CDR3 is 12 residues. V gave up 5 bases and J gave up 8 bases, with 9 bases separating them. For the CDR3, the DNA is TGTGCCAGCAGTGATAACTACGAAAAACTGTTTTTT. Protein product: CASSDNYEKLFF.

V and J are TRBV28 and TRBJ2-7; TRBD1 matches 8 bases. The germline gives CDR1 MDHEN, CDR2 SYDVKM. The ends lost 7 bases at V and 4 bases at J; junction bases unmatched: 9. There are 14 residues in the CDR3. The CDR3 protein is CASTQDREVYEQYF. Written as DNA, the CDR3 is TGTGCCAGCACTCAGGACAGGGAAGTTTACGAGCAGTACTTC.

CDR3 loop: CASNTRRGSTDTQYF. Here the CDR3 DNA reads TGTGCCAGCAACACGCGACGGGGGAGCACAGATACGCAGTATTTT. The genes are TRBV7-9 and TRBJ2-3; D is possibly TRBD2 (6 bases). The V and J ends lost 7 bases and 0 bases respectively, with 14 bases between them. This CDR3 has 15 amino acids. Germline V gene sequence: CDR1 SEHNR, CDR2 FQNEAQ (reference sequence).

The J gene is TRBJ2-3, the V gene TRBV9; 10 bases match TRBD2. The V segment lost 3 bases and the J segment 7 bases; nucleotides outside the gene matches: 14. The germline CDR1 and CDR2 sequences are SGDLS and YYNGEE. There are 17 residues in the CDR3. As DNA, the CDR3 is TGTGCCAGCAGCGAGAATGCCGGGACTAGCGCCCTTAATACGCAGTATTTT. Its translation: CASSENAGTSALNTQYF.

This clonotype showed up just once. The V and J genes are TRBV11-2 and TRBJ2-7; no firm D call. Trimming left V 3 bases short and J 5 bases short, with 14 bases between. Germline V gene lookup returns CDR1 SGHAT and CDR2 FQNNGV. The CDR3 runs 14 residues. CDR3 nucleotides: TGTGCCAGCAGCTTCGTAAGTTTCGTGCACGAGCAGTACTTC. Translating gives CASSFVSFVHEQYF. Combining the CDR3 with reference TRBV11-2 and TRBJ2-7 gives the whole variable domain EAGVAQSPRYKIIEKRQSVAFWCNPISGHATLYWYQQILGQGPKLLIQFQNNGVVDDSQLPKDRFSAERLKGVDSTLKIQPAKLEDSAVYLCASSFVSFVHEQYFGPGTRLTVT.

This clonotype came up once. The chain links TRBV20-1 to TRBJ2-3; D gene unclear. Germline CDR1 reads DFQATT; CDR2 reads SNEGSKA (reference sequence). This CDR3 has 17 residues. With 6 bases removed from V and 0 bases from J, the gap between germline ends came to 22 bases. CDR3 in amino acids: CSARQPTERPSTDTQYF. CDR3 DNA sequence: TGCAGTGCCCGGCAGCCAACAGAGAGACCTAGCACAGATACGCAGTATTTT.

The chain links TRBV7-9 to TRBJ2-7; D gene ambiguous. Germline CDR1 SEHNR, CDR2 FQNEAQ (reference sequence). V lost 2 bases to trimming and J lost 4 bases, with 6 bases between them. The CDR3 consists of 12 residues. CDR3 loop: CASSLLVYEQYF. CDR3 DNA: TGTGCCAGCAGCTTATTAGTATACGAGCAGTACTTC.

The chain has TRBV7-9 and TRBJ1-1; D possibly corresponds to TRBD1 (6 bases). Germline CDR1 SEHNR, CDR2 FQNEAQ (reference sequence). The CDR3 has 15 residues. Trimming took off 6 bases at V and 1 base at J, with 15 bases between the two ends. CDR3 sequence reads: CASSCNRERNTEAFF. The CDR3 DNA sequence: TGTGCCAGCAGTTGTAACAGGGAGCGGAACACTGAAGCTTTCTTT. Full variable domain (missing parts from reference TRBV7-9 and TRBJ1-1): DTGVSQNPRHKITKRGQNVTFRCDPISEHNRLYWYRQTLGQGPEFLTYFQNEAQLEKSRLLSDRFSAERPKGSFSTLEIQRTEQGDSAMYLCASSCNRERNTEAFFGQGTRLTVV.

The chain employs TRBV5-1 and TRBJ2-1; no clear D. Germline V lookup: CDR1 SGHRS, CDR2 YFSETQ. Deletions cut 0 bases from V and 0 bases from J, with 16 bases between. The CDR3 loop spans 18 amino acids. The CDR3 sequence: CASSLAGPPRSSYNEQFF. In nucleotides, the CDR3 is TGCGCCAGCAGCTTGGCCGGACCGCCAAGGAGCTCCTACAATGAGCAGTTCTTC.

The J gene is TRBJ1-1, the V gene TRBV28; D is perhaps TRBD1 (6 bases). Trimming stripped 6 bases from V and 3 bases from J, with 20 bases between. The CDR3 totals 16 residues. Germline V gene sequence: CDR1 MDHEN, CDR2 SYDVKM. In DNA form, the CDR3 reads TGTGCCAGCAGACCGATTTGGGGGGGGCGCGACACTGAAGCTTTCTTT. Protein sequence: CASRPIWGGRDTEAFF.

The J gene is TRBJ2-1, the V gene TRBV29-1; 13 nucleotides agree with TRBD2. The CDR3 loop spans 18 amino acids. V was pared by 1 base and J by 0 bases, with 6 bases of the junction left unmatched. Germline loops: CDR1 SQVTM, CDR2 ANQGSEA. CDR3 amino acids: CSVEGLAGGLSSYNEQFF. The CDR3 DNA reads as TGCAGCGTTGAAGGACTAGCGGGAGGCTTAAGCTCCTACAATGAGCAGTTCTTC.

The chain links TRBV12-3 or TRBV12-4 to TRBJ2-7; possibly TRBD2 for D (6 bases). V shed 3 bases and J shed 3 bases, with 9 bases lying between them. The CDR3 spans 13 residues. CDR3: CASSFGGNYEQYF. CDR3 bases: TGTGCCAGCAGTTTCGGCGGGAACTACGAGCAGTACTTC.

The chain combines TRBV4-2 with TRBJ1-5; TRBD1 matches at 7 bases. Per the germline V gene, CDR1 is LGHNA and CDR2 is YNFKEQ. The CDR3 covers 14 residues. V lost 1 base and J lost 9; bases outside the gene matches: 6. The DNA for the CDR3 is TGTGCCAGCAGCCAAGCAGGGGGGACCGGGCCCCAGCATTTT. This sequence encodes CASSQAGGTGPQHF.

This clonotype was observed once. This rearrangement joins TRBV7-9 to TRBJ2-7; TRBD2 matches at 10 bases. Looked up from germline, CDR1 is SEHNR and CDR2 is FQNEAQ (reference sequence). With 3 bases clipped from V and 2 bases from J, the junction kept 4 bases outside the gene matches. The CDR3 is 15 amino acids. In DNA form, the CDR3 reads TGTGCCAGCAGCTTCAGACTAGCGGGTGCCTACGAGCAGTACTTC. It codes for CASSFRLAGAYEQYF.

The V and J genes are TRBV20-1 and TRBJ2-7; no reliable D call. Per germline, CDR1 DFQATT and CDR2 SNEGSKA (reference sequence). Trimming shortened V by 5 bases and J by 1 base, and 15 bases separated the two germline ends. There are 14 residues in the CDR3. The CDR3 sequence is CSALSKGNSYEQYF. As DNA, the CDR3 is TGCAGTGCTCTTTCTAAGGGAAATTCCTACGAGCAGTACTTC.

The chain employs TRBV25-1 and TRBJ1-1; D not certain. Germline CDR1 is MGHDK and CDR2 is SYGVNS. This CDR3 is 15 amino acids long. V dropped 3 bases and J dropped 5 bases, with 16 bases sitting between them. The CDR3 loop reads CASSDLGPTGTEAFF. In DNA, the CDR3 is TGTGCCAGCAGTGACCTCGGACCGACCGGGACTGAAGCTTTCTTT.

CDR3 coding DNA: TGTGCCTGGAGTGAGGACAGACGGGGGGGCAATGAGCAGTTCTTC. Its protein product is CAWSEDRRGGNEQFF. V gene TRBV30 combines with J gene TRBJ2-1; TRBD2 matches 8 bases. Germline loops: CDR1 GTSNPN, CDR2 SVGIG (reference sequence). J lost 6 bases, V lost 1 base, and 8 bases had no gene match. The CDR3 is 15 residues long.

This chain joins TRBV20-1 and TRBJ2-3; 13 bases are shared with TRBD2. Germline loops: CDR1 DFQATT, CDR2 SNEGSKA (reference sequence). The CDR3 spans 17 residues. J gave up 3 bases and V 5 bases, and 11 bases lay outside the gene matches. In DNA, the CDR3 is TGCAGTGCTCCTACTAGCGGGAGGGCCAAACGGACAGATACGCAGTATTTT. This translates into CSAPTSGRAKRTDTQYF.

This chain joins TRBV12-3 or TRBV12-4 and TRBJ2-5; no definite D call. V was trimmed by 3 bases and J by 0 bases, leaving 11 bases between them. CDR3 length: 15 amino acids. CDR3 amino acids: CASSFSSGYQETQYF. CDR3 bases: TGTGCCAGCAGTTTTAGCTCGGGTTACCAAGAGACCCAGTACTTC.

The chain employs TRBV3-1 and TRBJ2-1; 12 bases fit TRBD2. CDR1 and CDR2 (germline): LGHDT, YNNKEL (reference sequence). The trim removed 1 base at V and 4 bases at J, leaving 5 bases unmatched. This CDR3 contains 17 residues. This CDR3 reads CASSQGGLAGMYNEQFF. CDR3 coding DNA: TGTGCCAGCAGCCAAGGAGGACTAGCGGGGATGTACAATGAGCAGTTCTTC.